The 6 T cell receptor beta chains reported below all come from one sample, sequenced in a study of beta chain features in type 1 diabetes. cDNA synthesis used the whole RNA isolate, giving expressed TCRB sequences. The method was immunoSEQ multiplex PCR; TCRdb's version includes in-frame clones alone and lacks a portion of them. The sample contains approximately 250,000 clones, around an eighth of which appear only once. Sequencing was performed on naive CD4+ T cells from blood. These receptors were collected from a woman aged 40 to 55 in good health.

The chain recombines TRBV20-1 with TRBJ2-1; no clear D gene. Trimming pared 5 bases from V and 5 bases from J, leaving 7 bases between. CDR1 is DFQATT and CDR2 is SNEGSKA in the germline V gene (reference sequence). The CDR3 consists of 11 residues. The CDR3 DNA sequence: TGCAGTGCTCGTCGGGACAATGAGCAGTTCTTC. Translation: CSARRDNEQFF.

This clone was observed a handful of times. The rearrangement joins TRBV15 to TRBJ2-2; tentatively, D is TRBD1 (5 bases). The CDR3 extends over 14 amino acids. V gave up 2 bases and J gave up 1 base, with 5 bases separating them. Germline CDR1 and CDR2: LNHNV and YYDKDF (reference sequence). CDR3 nucleotides: TGTGCCACCAGCAGACAGGGGAACACCGGGGAGCTGTTTTTT. Encoded protein: CATSRQGNTGELFF. Looking up the rest from reference TRBV15 and TRBJ2-2 gives the full variable domain: DAMVIQNPRYQVTQFGKPVTLSCSQTLNHNVMYWYQQKSSQAPKLLFHYYDKDFNNEADTPDNFQSRRPNTSFCFLDIRSPGLGDTAMYLCATSRQGNTGELFFGEGSRLTVL.

This clone showed up just a few times. The rearrangement uses TRBV5-4 and TRBJ2-3; D may be TRBD2 (6 bases). The germline CDR1 and CDR2 sequences are SGHNT and YYREEE (reference sequence). The CDR3 has 13 amino acids. Trimming pared 3 bases from V and 6 bases from J, leaving 11 bases between. The CDR3 region has the DNA TGTGCCAGCAGCTCTGCGGGGTTCGATACGCAGTATTTT. As protein: CASSSAGFDTQYF.

The V gene is TRBV10-3, the J gene TRBJ1-6; D call uncertain. Trimming pared 7 bases from V and 8 bases from J, leaving 12 bases between. CDR1 ENHRY and CDR2 SYGVKD come from the germline V gene. This CDR3 spans 13 amino acids. Written as DNA, the CDR3 is TGTGCCATCACCTCCTCCTCGGATTCACCCCTCCACTTT. Its translation is CAITSSSDSPLHF.

There are a few counts of this clone. V gene TRBV12-5 combines with J gene TRBJ2-7, with TRBD1 as a possible D gene (8 bases). This CDR3 is 11 amino acids long. From germline, CDR1 is LGHNT and CDR2 FRNRAP. Trimming removed 8 bases at V and 7 bases at J, with 12 bases between. The CDR3 loop reads CASSQGGEQYF. CDR3 DNA: TGTGCTAGTTCACAGGGGGGGGAGCAGTACTTC.

The chain links TRBV5-1 to TRBJ2-3, with TRBD2 as a possible D gene (6 bases). Trimming removed 4 bases from V and 0 bases from J, with 15 bases in between. The CDR3 runs 16 residues. The germline gives CDR1 SGHRS, CDR2 YFSETQ. CDR3 sequence: CASSRLGGSSTDTQYF. In DNA, the CDR3 is TGCGCCAGCAGCCGGTTGGGGGGATCTAGCACAGATACGCAGTATTTT.